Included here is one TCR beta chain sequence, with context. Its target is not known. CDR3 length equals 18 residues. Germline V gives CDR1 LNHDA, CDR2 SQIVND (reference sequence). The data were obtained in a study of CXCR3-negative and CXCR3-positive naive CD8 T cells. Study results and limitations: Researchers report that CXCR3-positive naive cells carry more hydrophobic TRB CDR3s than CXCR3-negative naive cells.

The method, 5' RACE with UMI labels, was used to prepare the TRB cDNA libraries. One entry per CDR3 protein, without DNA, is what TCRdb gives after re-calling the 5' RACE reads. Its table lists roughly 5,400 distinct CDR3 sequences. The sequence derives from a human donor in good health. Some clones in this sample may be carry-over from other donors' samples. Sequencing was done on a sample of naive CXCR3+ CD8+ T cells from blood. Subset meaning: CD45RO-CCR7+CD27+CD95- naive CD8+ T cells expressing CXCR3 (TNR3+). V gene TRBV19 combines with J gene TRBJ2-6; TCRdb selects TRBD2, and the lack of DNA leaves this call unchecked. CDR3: CASSLTGGASSGANVLTF.